This is a list of T cell receptor beta chains from one sample in a study of T cell responses to AZD1222 COVID-19 vaccine. The method was immunoSEQ multiplex PCR; TCRdb's version includes in-frame clones alone and lacks a portion of them. The sample includes 95,000 to 150,000 clones, 80% to 90% of them seen just once. The sequencing here drew on peripheral blood, taken on day 0 of AZD1222 vaccination. These receptors all stem from an adult in good health. Each CDR3 is given with its conserved first and last residue. The order of the fields is clone size, D gene, V gene, CDR3 length, J gene, CDR3 protein, CDR3 DNA. The D gene is left open where the match is weak. The size entry is marked missing in some rows and otherwise reads once, few, many or a size class.

NA	NA	TRBV5-1	14	TRBJ2-5	CASSPRDTQETQYF	TGCGCCAGCAGCCCCCGGGACACCCAAGAGACCCAGTACTTC
few	TRBD2	TRBV9	16	TRBJ2-1	CASSPSAGATYNEQFF	TGTGCCAGCAGCCCATCAGCGGGGGCAACTTACAATGAGCAGTTCTTC
few	NA	TRBV7-9	12	TRBJ1-1	CASSPDHTEAFF	TGTGCCAGCAGCCCGGACCACACTGAAGCTTTCTTT
once	TRBD1	TRBV3-1/TRBV3-2	16	TRBJ2-7	CASRDTTGPRVYEQYF	TGTGCCAGCAGGGACACGACAGGGCCCCGGGTCTACGAGCAGTACTTC
NA	TRBD2	TRBV28	18	TRBJ2-4	CASGTGAGKGIAKNIQYF	TGTGCCAGCGGCACCGGAGCGGGGAAAGGTATAGCCAAAAACATTCAGTACTTC
NA	NA	TRBV6-5	16	TRBJ1-5	CASSSRPRHGNQPQHF	TGTGCCAGCAGTTCTCGTCCCCGCCATGGCAATCAGCCCCAGCATTTT
NA	NA	TRBV7-2	16	TRBJ1-6	CASSLAGQTYNSPLHF	TGTGCCAGCAGCTTAGCAGGACAGACCTATAATTCACCCCTCCACTTT
NA	NA	TRBV19	15	TRBJ2-2	CASSMTGSNTGELFF	TGTGCCAGTAGTATGACCGGTTCGAACACCGGGGAGCTGTTTTTT
NA	NA	TRBV28	13	TRBJ1-2	CASSPSGGYGYTF	TGTGCCAGCAGTCCGAGCGGGGGATATGGCTACACCTTC
NA	NA	TRBV11-2	13	TRBJ2-5	CASSLRALETQYF	TGTGCCAGCAGCTTAAGGGCTCTCGAGACCCAGTACTTC
NA	NA	TRBV21-1	14	TRBJ1-1	CASSKDTVNTEAFF	TGTGCCAGCAGCAAAGACACCGTGAACACTGAAGCTTTCTTT
NA	TRBD2	TRBV27	18	TRBJ2-1	CASKVLGLAGDPGNEQFF	TGTGCCAGCAAGGTTTTGGGGCTAGCGGGAGATCCTGGAAATGAGCAGTTCTTC
once	NA	TRBV19	14	TRBJ1-2	CASSTVPGQYGYTF	TGTGCCAGTAGTACAGTCCCCGGACAGTACGGCTACACCTTC
NA	NA	TRBV18	14	TRBJ1-2	CASSPRQDNYGYTF	TGTGCCAGCTCACCGAGGCAGGATAACTATGGCTACACCTTC
NA	NA	TRBV18	14	TRBJ1-1	CASSPTKQVSEAFF	TGTGCCAGCTCACCCACAAAACAGGTCTCAGAAGCTTTCTTT
NA	NA	TRBV12-3/TRBV12-4	13	TRBJ1-2	CASSFGGYYGYTF	TGTGCCAGCAGTTTCGGGGGTTACTATGGCTACACCTTC
NA	NA	TRBV4-1	16	TRBJ1-3	CASSQGGQISGNTIYF	TGCGCCAGCAGCCAAGGAGGCCAGATCTCTGGAAACACCATATATTTT
NA	NA	TRBV27	15	TRBJ2-2	CASSLAGRVTGELFF	TGTGCCAGCAGTTTAGCCGGCCGGGTCACCGGGGAGCTGTTTTTT
NA	NA	TRBV5-8	16	TRBJ2-3	CAGPPGYRGIADTQYF	TGTGCCGGCCCCCCGGGGTATCGCGGGATTGCAGATACGCAGTATTTT
NA	TRBD1	TRBV29-1	14	TRBJ2-5	CSVERGQDQETQYF	TGCAGCGTTGAGCGGGGACAGGACCAAGAGACCCAGTACTTC
NA	TRBD1	TRBV11-2	14	TRBJ2-2	CASSLKTGSGELFF	TGTGCCAGCAGCTTAAAGACAGGGTCCGGGGAGCTGTTTTTT
NA	TRBD1	TRBV3-1/TRBV3-2	14	TRBJ1-1	CASRGQGSIAEAFF	TGTGCCAGCAGGGGACAGGGTAGTATCGCTGAAGCTTTCTTT
NA	TRBD1	TRBV28	15	TRBJ1-4	CASSIPRGTNEKLFF	TGTGCCAGCAGTATCCCCAGGGGGACTAATGAAAAACTGTTTTTT
NA	NA	TRBV7-2	14	TRBJ2-3	CASSLAQGTDTQYF	TGTGCCAGCAGCTTAGCCCAGGGGACAGATACGCAGTATTTT
NA	TRBD2	TRBV9	16	TRBJ2-1	CASSVGSAGAGNSPFF	TGTGCCAGCAGCGTAGGATCAGCGGGAGCTGGAAACAGTCCGTTCTTC
NA	NA	TRBV29-1	12	TRBJ1-1	CSASYRNTEAFF	TGCAGCGCCAGCTACCGGAACACTGAAGCTTTCTTT
once	NA	TRBV3-1/TRBV3-2	16	TRBJ2-3	CASSQDLDRRTDTQYF	TGTGCCAGCAGCCAAGATTTGGACAGACGCACAGATACGCAGTATTTT
NA	TRBD1	TRBV4-3	16	TRBJ1-1	CASSQVGYRGDTEAFF	TGCGCCAGCAGCCAAGTAGGTTACAGGGGAGACACTGAAGCTTTCTTT
NA	TRBD1	TRBV4-2	15	TRBJ1-2	CASSPETGFGYGYTF	TGTGCCAGCAGCCCTGAGACAGGGTTTGGATATGGCTACACCTTC
NA	NA	TRBV4-1	16	TRBJ1-5	CASSQDWARGSQPQHF	TGCGCCAGCAGCCAAGATTGGGCACGGGGGAGTCAGCCCCAGCATTTT
NA	NA	TRBV9	15	TRBJ2-3	CASSPRFIITDTQYF	TGTGCCAGCAGCCCCCGTTTTATTATTACAGATACGCAGTATTTT
NA	NA	TRBV9	13	TRBJ2-1	CASSVGLRNEQFF	TGTGCCAGCAGCGTAGGACTACGGAATGAGCAGTTCTTC
NA	TRBD1	TRBV5-4	14	TRBJ1-1	CASSSGQTNTEAFF	TGTGCCAGCAGCTCGGGACAGACGAACACTGAAGCTTTCTTT
NA	NA	TRBV12-3/TRBV12-4	13	TRBJ1-2	CAAPNPINYGYTF	TGTGCCGCCCCAAATCCAATTAACTATGGCTACACCTTC
NA	NA	TRBV7-9	12	TRBJ1-1	CASSPGPTEAFF	TGTGCCAGCAGCCCAGGTCCCACTGAAGCTTTCTTT
NA	TRBD1	TRBV29-1	15	TRBJ2-7	CSVEQRDRGGYEQYF	TGCAGCGTTGAACAACGGGACAGGGGGGGCTACGAGCAGTACTTC
medium-sized	NA	TRBV15	15	TRBJ1-3	CATSTQVARGNTIYF	TGTGCCACCAGCACCCAAGTAGCGCGAGGAAACACCATATATTTT
NA	NA	TRBV28	16	TRBJ1-2	CASSLNDLVVDYGYTF	TGTGCCAGCAGTTTAAACGATCTGGTTGTTGACTATGGCTACACCTTC
NA	NA	TRBV7-2	14	TRBJ1-5	CASSPDRTNQPQHF	TGTGCCAGCAGCCCTGACAGGACCAATCAGCCCCAGCATTTT
NA	TRBD1	TRBV19	17	TRBJ1-2	CASSTEWDRLYSYGYTF	TGTGCCAGTAGTACGGAGTGGGACAGGCTATATTCCTATGGCTACACCTTC